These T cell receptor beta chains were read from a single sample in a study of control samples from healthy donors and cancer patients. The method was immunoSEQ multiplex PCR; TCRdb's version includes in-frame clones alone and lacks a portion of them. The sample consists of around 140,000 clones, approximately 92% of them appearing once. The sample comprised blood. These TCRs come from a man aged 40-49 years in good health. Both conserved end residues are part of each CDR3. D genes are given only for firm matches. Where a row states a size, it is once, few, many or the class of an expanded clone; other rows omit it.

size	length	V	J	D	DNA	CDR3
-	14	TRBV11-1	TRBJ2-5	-	TGTGCCAGCAGCTTAAGGCTAGCGAGAGAGACCCAGTACTTC	CASSLRLARETQYF
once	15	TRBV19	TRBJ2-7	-	TGTGCCAGTAGTATAAGACACTTATACTCCTACGAGCAGTACTTC	CASSIRHLYSYEQYF
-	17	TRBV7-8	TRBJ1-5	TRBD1	TGTGCCAGCAGCTCTTTACAGGGGGGTACGAACAATCAGCCCCAGCATTTT	CASSSLQGGTNNQPQHF
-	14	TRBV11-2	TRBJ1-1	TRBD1	TGTGCCAGCAGCTTATGGGACAGAACAATTGAAGCTTTCTTT	CASSLWDRTIEAFF
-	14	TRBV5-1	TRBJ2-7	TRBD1	TGCGCCAGCTCGGACAGGGGGCGAATAAACGAGCAGTACTTC	CASSDRGRINEQYF
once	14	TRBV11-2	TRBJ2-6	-	TGTGCCAGCAGTCTGCGCCCCGGGGCCAACGTCCTGACTTTC	CASSLRPGANVLTF
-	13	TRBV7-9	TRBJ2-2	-	TGTGCCAGCGGCCCCCCGCTGGCCGGGGAGCTGTTTTTT	CASGPPLAGELFF
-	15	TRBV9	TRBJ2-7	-	TGTGCCAGCAGCGCCGGTACAGGGATTCCCTACGAGCAGTACTTC	CASSAGTGIPYEQYF
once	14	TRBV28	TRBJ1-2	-	TGTGCCAGCAGTTTCCCGACAACTCACTATGGCTACACCTTC	CASSFPTTHYGYTF
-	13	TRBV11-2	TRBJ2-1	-	TGTGCCAGCAGCTTAGCCCGATACAATGAGCAGTTCTTC	CASSLARYNEQFF
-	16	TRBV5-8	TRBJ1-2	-	TGTGCCAGCAGCTCCGGAGGGCAGGGGAATTCGGGCGGCTACACCTTC	CASSSGGQGNSGGYTF
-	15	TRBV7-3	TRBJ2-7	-	TGTGCCAGCAGCTTAGAATCAATCCCCTCCTACGAGCAGTACTTC	CASSLESIPSYEQYF
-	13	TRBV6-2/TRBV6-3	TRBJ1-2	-	TGTGCCAGCAGCCGCGACCTCCTCTATGGCTACACCTTC	CASSRDLLYGYTF
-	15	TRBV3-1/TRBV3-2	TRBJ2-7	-	TGTGCCAGCAGCCCCAGCGAGCGGGCGTCCTACGAGCAGTACTTC	CASSPSERASYEQYF
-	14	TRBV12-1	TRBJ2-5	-	TGTGCCAGCAGCTCAACTCAGGGTGGGGAGACCCAGTACTTC	CASSSTQGGETQYF
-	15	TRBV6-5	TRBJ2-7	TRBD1	TGTGCCAGTAGAGCCCAACAGGGGTATAATTACGAGCAGTACTTC	CASRAQQGYNYEQYF
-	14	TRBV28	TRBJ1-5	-	TGTGCCAGCAGAAAATCGGGTAGCAATCAGCCCCAGCATTTT	CASRKSGSNQPQHF
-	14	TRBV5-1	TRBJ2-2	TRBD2	TGCGCCAGCAGTGATGGACTAGATCCCGGGGAGCTGTTTTTT	CASSDGLDPGELFF
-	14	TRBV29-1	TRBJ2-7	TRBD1	TGCAGCGTTGAAGGGACAGGGGGCGCGGGCGAGCAGTACTTC	CSVEGTGGAGEQYF
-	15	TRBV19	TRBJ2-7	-	TGTGCCAGTAGTAACGTGCAGGGGATTCCCTACGAGCAGTACTTC	CASSNVQGIPYEQYF
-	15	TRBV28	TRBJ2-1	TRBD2	TGTGCCAGCAGACCCGGGACTAGGGCCACGGATGAGCAGTTCTTC	CASRPGTRATDEQFF
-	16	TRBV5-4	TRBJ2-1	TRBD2	TGTGCCAGCAGCTTGAGGGTTCGGGGGGGGCGCAATGAGCAGTTCTTC	CASSLRVRGGRNEQFF
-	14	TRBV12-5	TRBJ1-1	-	TGTGCTAGTGGACCGGACAACCGGAACACTGAAGCTTTCTTT	CASGPDNRNTEAFF
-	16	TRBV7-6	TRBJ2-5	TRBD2	TGTGCCAGCAGCTTGAGTAGCGGGGGTTTGCAAGAGACCCAGTACTTC	CASSLSSGGLQETQYF
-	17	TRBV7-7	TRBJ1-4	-	TGTGCTAGCAGCTTTTGGTTGATTTTTGGGCAGAATGAAAAACTGTTTTTT	CASSFWLIFGQNEKLFF
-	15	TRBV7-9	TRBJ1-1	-	TGTGCCAGCAGCTTCTTACGGACAGTGAACACTGAAGCTTTCTTT	CASSFLRTVNTEAFF
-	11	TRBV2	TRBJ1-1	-	TGTGCCAGCAGTGAACTCGGGGAAGCTTTCTTT	CASSELGEAFF
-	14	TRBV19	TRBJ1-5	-	TGTGCCAGTAGTATAGCTGGGCTCGGTCAGCCCCAGCATTTT	CASSIAGLGQPQHF
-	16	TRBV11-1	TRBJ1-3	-	TGTGCCAGCAGTCGGTACGACCTCAACTCTGGAAACACCATATATTTT	CASSRYDLNSGNTIYF
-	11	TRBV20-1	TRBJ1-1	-	TGCAGTGCTAGATTGGTTCCTGAAGCTTTCTTT	CSARLVPEAFF
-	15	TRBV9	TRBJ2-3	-	TGTGCCAGCAGCGTAGGCGTTGCTAGCACAGATACGCAGTATTTT	CASSVGVASTDTQYF
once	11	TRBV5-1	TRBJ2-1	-	TGCGCCAGCAGCCATGGCAATGAGCAGTTCTTC	CASSHGNEQFF
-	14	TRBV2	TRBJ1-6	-	TGTGCCAGCAGTGAGCGCTCCTATAATTCACCCCTCCACTTT	CASSERSYNSPLHF
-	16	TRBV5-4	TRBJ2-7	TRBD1	TGTGCCAGCAGCTTCCGGGGACAGGGGTTTCCCTCCGAGCAGTACTTC	CASSFRGQGFPSEQYF
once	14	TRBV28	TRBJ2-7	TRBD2	TGTGCCAGAAGGCTAGCGGGGAACTCCTACGAGCAGTACTTC	CARRLAGNSYEQYF
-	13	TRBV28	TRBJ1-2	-	TGTGCCAGCACTGATTCTATTAACTATGGCTACACCTTC	CASTDSINYGYTF
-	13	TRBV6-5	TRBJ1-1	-	TGTGCCAGCAGGGTTGTGAGTGGGACTGAAGCTTTCTTT	CASRVVSGTEAFF